In this sample, the clone carrying this T cell receptor beta chain turned up many times. The data stem from a study of T cells after yellow fever vaccination. Via MiXCR, TCRdb re-called the 5' RACE reads, giving one row per CDR3 protein. This table holds some 560,000 distinct CDR3 sequences, approximately 16% found once. The V end was cut by 1 base, the J end by 3 bases, with 9 bases between. This CDR3 region has 14 residues. Germline CDR1 and CDR2: SGHRS and YFSETQ. This sample comprised PBMCs, obtained about 5 days after the first yellow fever vaccination. The rearrangement uses TRBV5-1 and TRBJ2-3; D ambiguous. This sequence was found in a man between 18 and 29 years old who received the YFV17D yellow fever vaccine. CDR3 residues: CASSLSAGTDTQYF. In nucleotides, the CDR3 is TGCGCCAGCAGCTTGTCCGCTGGGACAGATACGCAGTATTTT.